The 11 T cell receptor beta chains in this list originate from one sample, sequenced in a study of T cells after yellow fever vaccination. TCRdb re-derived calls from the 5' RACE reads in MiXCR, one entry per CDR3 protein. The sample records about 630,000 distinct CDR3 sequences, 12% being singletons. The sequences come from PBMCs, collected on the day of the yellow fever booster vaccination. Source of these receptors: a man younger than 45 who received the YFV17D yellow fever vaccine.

The CDR3 region has the DNA TGCAGTACGGGACAGGGGGTTGCCTACGAGCAGTACTTC. Protein: CSTGQGVAYEQYF. The gene calls are TRBV20-1 and TRBJ2-7; 11 bases align to TRBD1. After removal of 8 bases from V and 2 bases from J, the junction contained 5 bases not matched to a gene. The CDR3 totals 13 residues. Germline assignment: CDR1 DFQATT and CDR2 SNEGSKA (reference sequence).

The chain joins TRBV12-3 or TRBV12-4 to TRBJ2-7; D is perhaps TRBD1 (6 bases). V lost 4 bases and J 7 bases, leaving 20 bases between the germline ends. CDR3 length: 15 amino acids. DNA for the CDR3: TGTGCCAGCAGTTCAGGGGTTGTAGGGGGAAGGGAGCAGTACTTC. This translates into CASSSGVVGGREQYF.

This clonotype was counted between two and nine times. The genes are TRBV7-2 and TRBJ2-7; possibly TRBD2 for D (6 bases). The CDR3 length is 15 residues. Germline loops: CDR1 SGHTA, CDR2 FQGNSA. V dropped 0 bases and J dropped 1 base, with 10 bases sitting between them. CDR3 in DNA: TGTGCCAGCAGCTTAGCGGACGGGGGTTCCTACGAGCAGTACTTC. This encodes CASSLADGGSYEQYF. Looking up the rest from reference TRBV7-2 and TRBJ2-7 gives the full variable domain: GAGVSQSPSNKVTEKGKDVELRCDPISGHTALYWYRQSLGQGLEFLIYFQGNSAPDKSGLPSDRFSAERTGGSVSTLTIQRTQQEDSAVYLCASSLADGGSYEQYFGPGTRLTVT.

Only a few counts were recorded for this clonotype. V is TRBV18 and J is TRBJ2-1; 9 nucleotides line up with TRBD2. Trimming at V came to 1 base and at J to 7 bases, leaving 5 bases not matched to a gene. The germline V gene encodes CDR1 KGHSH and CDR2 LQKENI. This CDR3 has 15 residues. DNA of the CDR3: TGTGCCAGCTCACCACTCGGGACTAGCAGGAATGAGCAGTTCTTC. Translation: CASSPLGTSRNEQFF.

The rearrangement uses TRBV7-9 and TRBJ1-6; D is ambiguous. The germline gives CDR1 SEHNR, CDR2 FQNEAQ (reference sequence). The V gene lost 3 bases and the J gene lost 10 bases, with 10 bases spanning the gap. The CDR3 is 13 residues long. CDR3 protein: CASSLNNGSPLHF. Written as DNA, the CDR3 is TGTGCCAGCAGCTTGAATAATGGGTCACCCCTCCACTTT.

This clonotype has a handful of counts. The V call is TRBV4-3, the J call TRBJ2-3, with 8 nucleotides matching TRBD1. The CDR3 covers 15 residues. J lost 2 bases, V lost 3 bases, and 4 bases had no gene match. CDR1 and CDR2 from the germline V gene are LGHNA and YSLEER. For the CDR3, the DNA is TGCGCCAGCAGCCAGGGACAGGCCTTCACAGATACGCAGTATTTT. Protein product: CASSQGQAFTDTQYF.

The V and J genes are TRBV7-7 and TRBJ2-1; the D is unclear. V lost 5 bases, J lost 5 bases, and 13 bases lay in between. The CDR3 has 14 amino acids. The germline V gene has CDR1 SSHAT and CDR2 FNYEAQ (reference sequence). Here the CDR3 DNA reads TGTGCCAGCAGCCCGACTTTAGGAGACAATGAGCAGTTCTTC. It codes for CASSPTLGDNEQFF.

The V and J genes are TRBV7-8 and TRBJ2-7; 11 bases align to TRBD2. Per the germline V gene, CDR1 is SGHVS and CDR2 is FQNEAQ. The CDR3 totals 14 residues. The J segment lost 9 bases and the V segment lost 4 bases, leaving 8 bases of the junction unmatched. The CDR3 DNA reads TGTGCCAGCAGCTCTCTAGCGGGAGGTGGCGGGCAGTACTTC. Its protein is CASSSLAGGGGQYF.

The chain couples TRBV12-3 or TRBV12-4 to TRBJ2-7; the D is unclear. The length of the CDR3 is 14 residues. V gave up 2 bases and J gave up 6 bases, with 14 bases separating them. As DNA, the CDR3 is TGTGCCAGCAGTTTAAAAGGCAGGCTCCTCGAGCAGTACTTC. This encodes CASSLKGRLLEQYF.

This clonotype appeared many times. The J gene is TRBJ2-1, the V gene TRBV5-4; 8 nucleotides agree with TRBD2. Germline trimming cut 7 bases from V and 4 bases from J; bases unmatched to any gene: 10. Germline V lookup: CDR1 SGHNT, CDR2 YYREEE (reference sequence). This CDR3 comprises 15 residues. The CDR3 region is CASHTGGGQYNEQFF. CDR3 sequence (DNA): TGTGCCAGCCATACCGGGGGGGGGCAGTACAATGAGCAGTTCTTC.

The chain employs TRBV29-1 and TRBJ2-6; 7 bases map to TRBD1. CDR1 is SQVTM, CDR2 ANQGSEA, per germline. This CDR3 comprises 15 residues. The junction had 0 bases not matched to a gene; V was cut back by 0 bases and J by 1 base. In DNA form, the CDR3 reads TGCAGCGTTGAAGAGACAGGGTCTGGGGCCAACGTCCTGACTTTC. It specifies CSVEETGSGANVLTF.